A selection of T cell receptor beta chains follows, all from one sample in a study of blood T cell repertoires in COVID-19. Sequencing was performed with immunoSEQ multiplex PCR; in TCRdb, only in-frame clones are kept and a portion is missing. Altogether 150,000 or so clones are present, 80% to 90% being singletons, with the ten largest covering roughly 12%. Sequences were obtained from peripheral blood. The receptors were sampled from a man between 18 and 29 years old with COVID-19, enrolled during active disease. Each CDR3 is given with its conserved first and last residue. Fields, in order: J gene, D gene, V gene, clone size, CDR3 protein. A D gene is named only where the DNA matches it firmly. The size of a clone is reported for some rows only, either as once, few or many, or as a class for expanded clones.

TRBJ2-1	TRBD2	TRBV28	few	CASSFYSGFSYNEQFF
TRBJ2-7	TRBD1	TRBV28	many	CASSLPVTGWAYEQYF
TRBJ2-7	TRBD1	TRBV28	once	CASRQLGGGTGEYEQYF
TRBJ2-1	NA	TRBV11-2	NA	CASSFAPFDAKAGEQFF
TRBJ2-7	TRBD1	TRBV4-1	once	CASSQGQGGTYEQYF
TRBJ2-4	TRBD1	TRBV7-9	NA	CASSPGPGTGLAKNIQYF
TRBJ2-1	TRBD2	TRBV19	NA	CASSRLAGEGNEQFF
TRBJ2-1	TRBD1	TRBV27	NA	CASSLFRDRSPYNEQFF
TRBJ2-3	TRBD2	TRBV5-4	NA	CASSPGTSFSTDTQYF
TRBJ2-2	NA	TRBV7-8	NA	CASSLKAVNTGELFF
TRBJ1-4	NA	TRBV9	NA	CASSVYGRGDEKLLF
TRBJ2-1	TRBD1	TRBV6-5	NA	CASRIQGGGYNEQFF
TRBJ2-7	TRBD1	TRBV7-6	few	CASSPTGGTYEQYF
TRBJ1-6	NA	TRBV2	few	CASSERDVDSPLHF
TRBJ2-7	TRBD1	TRBV7-8	once	CASILQQGVYEQYF
TRBJ2-1	TRBD2	TRBV29-1	NA	CSVEEGTSFRNEQFF